The clone carrying this T cell receptor (beta chain) showed up just a few times. Its antigen is not identified. This specimen comes from a study of CD8 T cells in ankylosing spondylitis. Molecular-barcoded quantitative 5'-RACE produced these TCR beta libraries. Each CDR3 protein gets one entry after TCRdb re-called the 5' RACE reads with MiXCR. The sample lists about 220,000 distinct CDR3 sequences, 15% to 20% seen once, with roughly 43% in the top ten. Germline V gene data show CDR1 as SGDLS and CDR2 as YYNGEE. CDR3 length: 13 residues. V was pared by 0 bases and J by 8 bases, with 9 bases between. General study points: CD8+ disease-linked clones were present at relatively low frequencies in blood. Reported data indicate significant enrichment of disease-linked clones within matched ankylosing spondylitis synovial fluid. Previously reported in reactive arthritis synovial fluid and blood were some of the motif variants. Blood of patients with ankylosing spondylitis appeared to be characterized by a TCR beta motif of eight or nine highly homologous variants.

This chain joins TRBV9 and TRBJ2-1; D gene unclear. This TCR was sampled from a male donor with ankylosing spondylitis. Sequences were obtained from blood, either unsorted or a sorted T cell fraction (not recorded which). The CDR3 coding sequence is TGTGCCAGCAGCGTAGCGGGCCGGGATGAGCAGTTCTTC. This translates into CASSVAGRDEQFF.